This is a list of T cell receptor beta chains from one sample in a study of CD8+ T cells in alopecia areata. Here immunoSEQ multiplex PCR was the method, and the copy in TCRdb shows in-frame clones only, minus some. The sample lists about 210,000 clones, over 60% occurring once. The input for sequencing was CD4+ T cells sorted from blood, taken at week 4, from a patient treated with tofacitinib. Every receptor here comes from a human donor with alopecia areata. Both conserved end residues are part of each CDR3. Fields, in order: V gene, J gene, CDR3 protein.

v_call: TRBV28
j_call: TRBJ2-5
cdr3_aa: CASTGGLKTQYF

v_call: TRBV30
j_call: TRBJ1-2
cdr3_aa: CASPRLGAQGYGYTF

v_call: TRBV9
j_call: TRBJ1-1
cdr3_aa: CASSPSRDRGYEAFF

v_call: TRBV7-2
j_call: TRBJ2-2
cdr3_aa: CASSLALRPNTGELFF

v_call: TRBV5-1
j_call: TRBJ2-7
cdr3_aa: CASRGTGIGAGYEQYF

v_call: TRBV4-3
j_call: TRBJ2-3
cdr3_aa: CASSRRLAGKNYSF

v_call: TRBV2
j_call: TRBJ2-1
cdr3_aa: CASSEGNEQFF

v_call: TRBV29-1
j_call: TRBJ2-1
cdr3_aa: CSVRWTSYNEQFF

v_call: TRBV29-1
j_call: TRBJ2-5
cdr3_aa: CSVRGVAETQYF

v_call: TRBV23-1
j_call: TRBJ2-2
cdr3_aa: CASSHTRRDTGELFF

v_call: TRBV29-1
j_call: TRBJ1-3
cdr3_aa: CSVGLDSGNTIYF

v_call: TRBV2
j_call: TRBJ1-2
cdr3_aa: CASSEREGLHGYTF

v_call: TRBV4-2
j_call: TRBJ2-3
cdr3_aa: CASNQVSGLAGGRRDTQYF

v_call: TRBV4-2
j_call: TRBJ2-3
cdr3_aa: CASSQETDTQYF

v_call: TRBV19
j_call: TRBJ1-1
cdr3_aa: CASSTGTGVDTEAFF

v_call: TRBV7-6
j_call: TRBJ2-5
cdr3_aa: CASSRGVTETQYF

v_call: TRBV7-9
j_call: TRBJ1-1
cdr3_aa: CASSKQGTNTEAFF

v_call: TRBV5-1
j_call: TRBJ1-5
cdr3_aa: CASSSSGERNQPQHF

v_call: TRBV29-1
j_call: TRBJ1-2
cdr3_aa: CSAIDWVGNSYGYTF

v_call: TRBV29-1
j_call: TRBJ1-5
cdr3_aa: CSAQPAINQPQHF

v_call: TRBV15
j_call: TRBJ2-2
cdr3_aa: CATSRDLGVAGELFF

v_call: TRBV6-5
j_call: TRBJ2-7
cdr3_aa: CASSRLAGGSYEQYF

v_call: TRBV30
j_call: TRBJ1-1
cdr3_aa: CAWRPGLITEAFF

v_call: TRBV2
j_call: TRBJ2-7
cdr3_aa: CASSTGVGEQYF

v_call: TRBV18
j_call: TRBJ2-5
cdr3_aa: CASSPGLAWETQYF

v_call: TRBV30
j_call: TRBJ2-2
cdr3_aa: CAWNQGLAWTGELFF

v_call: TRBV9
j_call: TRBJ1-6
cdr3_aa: CASSGSGTGNSPLHF

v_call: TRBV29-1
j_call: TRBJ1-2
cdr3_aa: CSVGGGNVNYGYTF

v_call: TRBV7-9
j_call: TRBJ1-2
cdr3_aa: CASSSSREGYTF

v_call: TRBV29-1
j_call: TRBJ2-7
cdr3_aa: CSAGNRGGYEQYF

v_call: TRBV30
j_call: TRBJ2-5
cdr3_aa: CAWSAQGARETQYF

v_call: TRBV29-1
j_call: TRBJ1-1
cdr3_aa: CSVEHMGTEAFF

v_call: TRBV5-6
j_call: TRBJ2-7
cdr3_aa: CASSLDGSYEQYF

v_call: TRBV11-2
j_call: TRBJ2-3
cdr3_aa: CASSFPGQGGIRTDTQYF

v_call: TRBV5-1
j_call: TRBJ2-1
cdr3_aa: CASRRAGDNEQFF

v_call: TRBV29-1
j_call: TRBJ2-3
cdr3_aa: CSITSGADTQYF

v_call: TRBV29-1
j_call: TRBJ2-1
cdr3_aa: CSVVPRSWNEQFF

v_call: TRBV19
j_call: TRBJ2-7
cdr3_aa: CASSSGGNPYEQYF

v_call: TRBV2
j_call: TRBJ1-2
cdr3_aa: CASSERAAYGYTF

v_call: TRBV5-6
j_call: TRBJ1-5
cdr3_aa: CASSLVGYNQPQHF

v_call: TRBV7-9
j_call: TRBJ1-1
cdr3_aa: CASSLRVGEAFF

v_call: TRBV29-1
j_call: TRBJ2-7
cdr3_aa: CSVELGLGLGEQYF

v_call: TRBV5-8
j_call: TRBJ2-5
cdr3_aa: CASSLARGGVQETQYF

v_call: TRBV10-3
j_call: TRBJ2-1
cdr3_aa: CAISEVAGAEDNEQFF

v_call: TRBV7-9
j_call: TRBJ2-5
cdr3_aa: CASSSASGGLETQYF

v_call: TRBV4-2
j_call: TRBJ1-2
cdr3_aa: CASSQSTGAGSYGYTF

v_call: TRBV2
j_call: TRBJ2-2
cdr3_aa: CASRTPGELFF